A single sample gave rise to the 29 T cell receptor beta chains below, sequenced in a study of cytomegalovirus exposure and HLA in healthy donors. Repertoires were generated with immunoSEQ multiplex PCR, while TCRdb's copy carries only in-frame clones and drops some. The table includes under 250,000 clones, 85% to 95% detected once. The sequenced material came from PBMCs. These receptors were collected from a young woman in good health and CMV-seronegative.

The chain has TRBV28 and TRBJ2-1, with D maybe TRBD2 (6 bases). V lost 5 bases, J lost 5 bases, and 19 bases lay in between. CDR1 and CDR2 from the germline V gene are MDHEN and SYDVKM. This CDR3 is built from 16 residues. In nucleotides, the CDR3 is TGTGCCAGCAGTGGGGCAGTGGGGAGGCAAAACAATGAGCAGTTCTTC. This translates into CASSGAVGRQNNEQFF.

This chain joins TRBV7-8 and TRBJ2-1; no reliable D call. The CDR3 contains 16 residues. Germline lookup yields CDR1 SGHVS and CDR2 FQNEAQ. V was cut by 5 bases and J by 0 bases, with 14 bases left in between. DNA of the CDR3: TGTGCCAGCAGCCAACCGACTGGAGCCTCCTACAATGAGCAGTTCTTC. It encodes CASSQPTGASYNEQFF.

The chain has TRBV6-5 and TRBJ2-5, with TRBD2 matching over 13 bases. V shed 6 bases and J 4 bases; nucleotides not matched to a gene: 5. This CDR3 region has 15 residues. The germline V gene has CDR1 MNHEY and CDR2 SVGAGI. The CDR3 sequence: CASSPGLAGRETQYF. CDR3 DNA sequence: TGTGCCAGCAGCCCGGGACTAGCGGGAAGAGAGACCCAGTACTTC.

The chain couples TRBV9 to TRBJ2-1; D is ambiguous. Trimming stripped 0 bases from V and 7 bases from J, with 8 bases between. Germline V gives CDR1 SGDLS, CDR2 YYNGEE. The CDR3 is 13 residues long. The CDR3 nucleotides read TGTGCCAGCAGCGTAGGTAGCCAGAATGAGCAGTTCTTC. It specifies CASSVGSQNEQFF.

This rearrangement joins TRBV5-6 to TRBJ2-1; 8 bases fit TRBD2. The V segment lost 1 base and the J segment 0 bases; nucleotides outside the gene matches: 3. This CDR3 has 16 residues. The germline CDR1 and CDR2 sequences are SGHDT and YYEEEE. CDR3 residues: CASSLFGRGSYNEQFF. In DNA, the CDR3 is TGTGCCAGCAGCTTGTTCGGGAGGGGCTCCTACAATGAGCAGTTCTTC.

The genes are TRBV11-3 and TRBJ2-2, with D perhaps TRBD1 (6 bases). Between the trimmed V and J ends, which lost 3 bases and 7 bases, there was a span of 6 bases. Per the germline V gene, CDR1 is SGHNT and CDR2 is YENEEA. This CDR3 spans 12 amino acids. The CDR3 region is CASSFRGGELFF. The CDR3 nucleotides are TGTGCCAGCAGCTTCAGGGGCGGGGAGCTGTTTTTT.

This chain connects TRBV25-1 to TRBJ1-2; D may be TRBD1 (6 bases). CDR1 is MGHDK, CDR2 SYGVNS, per germline. This CDR3 spans 12 amino acids. The V and J ends lost 5 bases and 4 bases respectively, with 8 bases between them. CDR3 in DNA: TGTGCCAGCAGTACAGGGCTCTATGGCTACACCTTC. Amino acids: CASSTGLYGYTF.

The rearrangement joins TRBV11-2 to TRBJ2-1, with 9 bases aligning to TRBD2. The germline CDR1 and CDR2 sequences are SGHAT and FQNNGV. The CDR3 extends over 16 amino acids. J gave up 0 bases and V 5 bases, and 5 bases lay outside the gene matches. The CDR3 sequence: CASSPGLAGSYNEQFF. The CDR3, as DNA: TGTGCCAGCAGCCCGGGACTAGCAGGCTCCTACAATGAGCAGTTCTTC.

This chain uses TRBV6-5 with TRBJ2-5, with D maybe TRBD1 (8 bases). There are 16 residues in the CDR3. Trimming left V 2 bases short and J 3 bases short, with 16 bases between. Germline values: CDR1 MNHEY, CDR2 SVGAGI. CDR3 sequence: CASSYPLQGGEETQYF. The CDR3 nucleotides are TGTGCCAGCAGTTACCCCTTACAGGGGGGGGAAGAGACCCAGTACTTC.

CDR3 sequence reads: CASSFSSGSNQPQHF. The DNA of the CDR3 is TGTGCCAGCAGCTTCTCTTCAGGGAGCAATCAGCCCCAGCATTTT. V and J are TRBV5-5 and TRBJ1-5, with D tentatively TRBD1 (5 bases). Between the trimmed V and J ends, which lost 2 bases and 1 base, there was a span of 10 bases. The CDR3 runs 15 residues. CDR1 and CDR2 (germline): SGHKS, YYEKEE (reference sequence).

This clone was picked up one time. V gene TRBV4-2 combines with J gene TRBJ2-7; maybe TRBD2 (6 bases). V was pared by 5 bases and J by 4 bases, with 12 bases between. The CDR3 has 13 residues. CDR1 is LGHNA, CDR2 YNFKEQ, per germline. In nucleotides, the CDR3 is TGTGCCAGCAGCTCGGGACTCCTGTACGAGCAGTACTTC. As protein: CASSSGLLYEQYF.

The V and J genes are TRBV29-1 and TRBJ1-1; 8 bases are shared with TRBD1. The CDR3 runs to 12 residues. Germline CDR1 reads SQVTM; CDR2 reads ANQGSEA. The V segment lost 7 bases and the J segment 6 bases; nucleotides outside the gene matches: 7. The DNA of the CDR3 is TGCAGCGCGATACTACAGGGGGCTGAAGCTTTCTTT. This sequence encodes CSAILQGAEAFF.

The chain links TRBV5-1 to TRBJ2-7, with D possibly TRBD1 on 6 matching bases. Germline lookup yields CDR1 SGHRS and CDR2 YFSETQ. CDR3 length: 15 residues. Deletions cut 2 bases from V and 0 bases from J, with 12 bases between. CDR3 DNA: TGCGCCAGCAGCTTACCGACAGGCCCCTCCTACGAGCAGTACTTC. Translated: CASSLPTGPSYEQYF.

The V gene is TRBV7-9, the J gene TRBJ2-1; D uncertain. Trimming shortened V by 1 base and J by 7 bases, and 5 bases separated the two germline ends. The length of the CDR3 is 12 residues. CDR1 SEHNR and CDR2 FQNEAQ come from the germline V gene (reference sequence). CDR3 sequence reads: CASSLGLNEQFF. The CDR3 coding sequence is TGTGCCAGCAGCTTAGGTCTTAATGAGCAGTTCTTC.

The chain carries TRBV4-2 and TRBJ2-2, with TRBD2 matching over 8 bases. V lost 3 bases to trimming and J lost 4 bases; unmatched junction nucleotides: 4. The CDR3 loop spans 15 amino acids. The germline V gene has CDR1 LGHNA and CDR2 YNFKEQ. CDR3 sequence: CASSHPGGVTGELFF. The CDR3 DNA reads TGTGCCAGCAGCCACCCGGGAGGGGTCACCGGGGAGCTGTTTTTT.

This clone was observed a handful of times. This chain uses TRBV18 with TRBJ2-7, with D perhaps TRBD2 (6 bases). Germline V lookup: CDR1 KGHSH, CDR2 LQKENI. V lost 2 bases, J lost 3 bases, and 14 bases lay in between. The CDR3 length is 15 residues. CDR3 residues: CASSPNTGLDYEQYF. CDR3 nucleotide sequence: TGTGCCAGCTCACCAAATACGGGACTTGACTACGAGCAGTACTTC.

The chain couples TRBV7-3 to TRBJ1-2; TRBD1 agrees at 7 bases. This CDR3 is 11 amino acids long. Germline values: CDR1 SGHTA, CDR2 FQGTGA. J lost 10 bases, V lost 4 bases, and 3 bases had no gene match. The CDR3 is CASSYGTVYTF. CDR3 DNA sequence: TGTGCCAGCAGCTATGGGACAGTCTACACCTTC.

The rearrangement joins TRBV6-1 to TRBJ2-1; 10 bases map to TRBD1. The CDR3 contains 15 residues. CDR1 is MNHNS and CDR2 is SASEGT in the germline V gene. The V segment lost 6 bases and the J segment 8 bases; nucleotides outside the gene matches: 10. CDR3 protein: CASSDIRQGAYEQFF. DNA of the CDR3: TGTGCCAGCAGCGATATCCGACAGGGGGCTTATGAGCAGTTCTTC.

The chain combines TRBV5-5 with TRBJ1-6; D possibly corresponds to TRBD1 (6 bases). CDR1 SGHKS and CDR2 YYEKEE come from the germline V gene (reference sequence). CDR3 length equals 17 residues. V was shortened by 5 bases and J by 3 bases, with 18 bases between the two germline ends. CDR3 residues: CASSQDRTENYNSPLHF. The CDR3 nucleotides are TGTGCCAGCAGTCAAGACCGGACAGAAAACTATAATTCACCCCTCCACTTT.

J is TRBJ2-5 and V is TRBV28, with a possible D match to TRBD2 (6 bases). The CDR3 runs 15 residues. The ends were cut back, 6 bases at V and 1 base at J, with 15 bases in the middle. Germline-derived CDR1 and CDR2 are MDHEN and SYDVKM. CDR3 in DNA: TGTGCCAGCAGCACCCGGGCGGGAAGCCAAGAGACCCAGTACTTC. The encoded protein is CASSTRAGSQETQYF.

This clone was detected only a few times. V gene TRBV7-9 combines with J gene TRBJ2-7, with D possibly matching TRBD1 (5 bases). The CDR3 totals 14 residues. The V and J ends lost 2 bases and 3 bases respectively, with 11 bases between them. The germline CDR1 and CDR2 sequences are SEHNR and FQNEAQ (reference sequence). The CDR3 protein is CASSLLVTDYEQYF. The CDR3, as DNA: TGTGCCAGCAGCTTACTAGTGACAGACTACGAGCAGTACTTC. Full variable domain (outside the CDR3, taken from reference TRBV7-9 and TRBJ2-7): DTGVSQNPRHKITKRGQNVTFRCDPISEHNRLYWYRQTLGQGPEFLTYFQNEAQLEKSRLLSDRFSAERPKGSFSTLEIQRTEQGDSAMYLCASSLLVTDYEQYFGPGTRLTVT.

The chain couples TRBV19 to TRBJ2-5; 8 bases are shared with TRBD2. V was pared by 7 bases and J by 1 base, with 5 bases of the junction left unmatched. This CDR3 has 14 residues. Germline CDR1 LNHDA, CDR2 SQIVND (reference sequence). This CDR3 reads CASNGGRTQETQYF. The CDR3 DNA follows: TGTGCCAGTAATGGCGGGAGGACCCAAGAGACCCAGTACTTC.

The chain recombines TRBV9 with TRBJ2-7, with TRBD2 matching 9 bases. The CDR3 runs to 16 residues. Germline V gene lookup returns CDR1 SGDLS and CDR2 YYNGEE. Unmatched junction bases numbered 9, after V lost 0 bases and J lost 5 bases. This CDR3 is CASSVGAGGPTNEQYF. CDR3 bases: TGTGCCAGCAGCGTAGGGGCGGGAGGGCCGACAAACGAGCAGTACTTC.

The chain uses TRBV11-2 and TRBJ2-5; D is unclear. The CDR3 is made up of 11 amino acids. Trimming removed 3 bases at V and 4 bases at J, with 3 bases between. Germline CDR1 SGHAT, CDR2 FQNNGV. As DNA, the CDR3 is TGTGCCAGCAGCTTCGGAGAGACCCAGTACTTC. Residues: CASSFGETQYF.

The V call is TRBV27, the J call TRBJ2-3; a weak D match, TRBD1 (5 bases). The germline CDR1 and CDR2 sequences are MNHEY and SMNVEV (reference sequence). The V gene lost 5 bases and the J gene lost 3 bases, with 9 bases spanning the gap. The CDR3 length is 13 residues. The CDR3 protein is CASSTRVTDTQYF. The CDR3 DNA is TGTGCCAGCAGTACCAGGGTAACAGATACGCAGTATTTT.

The rearrangement links TRBV5-4 to TRBJ2-5, with 8 positions matching TRBD2. V was pared by 4 bases and J by 5 bases, with 7 bases of the junction left unmatched. Per germline, CDR1 SGHNT and CDR2 YYREEE (reference sequence). This CDR3 region has 14 residues. CDR3 nucleotide sequence: TGTGCCAGCAGCGTGACAGCGGGAGTTGAGACCCAGTACTTC. Translation gives CASSVTAGVETQYF.

The chain uses TRBV14 and TRBJ2-7; 14 bases map to TRBD2. Germline-derived CDR1 and CDR2 are SGHDN and FVKESK. This CDR3 region has 20 residues. The ends lost 0 bases at V and 6 bases at J; junction bases unmatched: 16. CDR3 sequence reads: CASSQDSRLRLAGGIAEQYF. The CDR3 coding sequence is TGTGCCAGCAGCCAAGATTCTCGGTTGAGACTAGCGGGAGGGATCGCCGAGCAGTACTTC.

The chain recombines TRBV6-5 with TRBJ2-7; D unresolved. Trimming took 2 bases from V and 5 from J, leaving 13 bases between them. The length of the CDR3 is 14 residues. Germline lookup yields CDR1 MNHEY and CDR2 SVGAGI. The chain's CDR3 is CASSYTLARDEQYF. The CDR3 DNA is TGTGCCAGCAGTTACACTTTAGCACGAGACGAGCAGTACTTC.

The chain has TRBV10-3 and TRBJ1-1; 8 bases are a match to TRBD1. Trimming took 3 bases from V and 5 from J; bases not matched to a gene: 8. CDR1 and CDR2 (germline): ENHRY, SYGVKD. The CDR3 loop spans 15 amino acids. This chain's CDR3 is CAISDPGQGWTEAFF. CDR3 nucleotide sequence: TGTGCCATCAGTGACCCCGGACAGGGATGGACTGAAGCTTTCTTT.